These T cell receptor beta chains were read from a single sample in a study of cytomegalovirus exposure and HLA in healthy donors. Sequencing was performed with immunoSEQ multiplex PCR; in TCRdb, only in-frame clones are kept and a portion is missing. This table has about 150,000 clones, around four fifths appearing once. The sequencing sample was made of PBMCs. These receptors were taken from a male donor in good health and CMV-seronegative. CDR3s include the opening cysteine and the closing phenylalanine or tryptophan. Each record gives: V gene, clone size, CDR3 protein. Size is stated for part of the rows, as once, few or many counts, or as a class when the clone is expanded.

v_call: TRBV9
clone_size: NA
cdr3_aa: CASSVIGSSYNEQFF

v_call: TRBV6-1
clone_size: few
cdr3_aa: CASREDRARNSPLHF

v_call: TRBV7-3
clone_size: NA
cdr3_aa: CASSLYRSTEAFF

v_call: TRBV2
clone_size: NA
cdr3_aa: CASSEVGGGTDTQYF

v_call: TRBV28
clone_size: NA
cdr3_aa: CASSLVDRGEAFF

v_call: TRBV7-8
clone_size: NA
cdr3_aa: CASSSGTDTGELFF

v_call: TRBV19
clone_size: NA
cdr3_aa: CASSMRRGQFYEQYF

v_call: TRBV11-2
clone_size: NA
cdr3_aa: CAARGARVTGELFF

v_call: TRBV5-4
clone_size: NA
cdr3_aa: CASSLAGVDGYTF

v_call: TRBV19
clone_size: NA
cdr3_aa: CASSSPGRGTEAFF

v_call: TRBV25-1
clone_size: NA
cdr3_aa: CASSEYWGVGYTF

v_call: TRBV11-1
clone_size: NA
cdr3_aa: CASSSVDRGSSYEQYF

v_call: TRBV28
clone_size: NA
cdr3_aa: CASLPGQGGEKLFF

v_call: TRBV20-1
clone_size: NA
cdr3_aa: CSALMNTEAFF

v_call: TRBV9
clone_size: NA
cdr3_aa: CASSVGSSGSTDTQYF

v_call: TRBV19
clone_size: NA
cdr3_aa: CASSIEGTGGWQPQHF

v_call: TRBV2
clone_size: NA
cdr3_aa: CASSQESNTEAFF

v_call: TRBV7-2
clone_size: NA
cdr3_aa: CASSFRQGGGASYEQYF

v_call: TRBV5-1
clone_size: once
cdr3_aa: CASSLGRGNTGELFF

v_call: TRBV6-4
clone_size: few
cdr3_aa: CASSDQPFSEQYF

v_call: TRBV28
clone_size: NA
cdr3_aa: CASIRTDMDGYTF

v_call: TRBV4-1
clone_size: NA
cdr3_aa: CASSQDGQNPYEQYF

v_call: TRBV5-1
clone_size: NA
cdr3_aa: CASSLEGDEQFF

v_call: TRBV5-1
clone_size: NA
cdr3_aa: CASSLYLSSSYEQYF

v_call: TRBV7-9
clone_size: NA
cdr3_aa: CASSLSTTADTQYF

v_call: TRBV6-1
clone_size: NA
cdr3_aa: CATPGGRNQPQHF

v_call: TRBV2
clone_size: NA
cdr3_aa: CASILGLAGATDTQYF

v_call: TRBV10-3
clone_size: NA
cdr3_aa: CAITGLAGAVTDTQYF

v_call: TRBV18
clone_size: NA
cdr3_aa: CASSPPSSGGDEQFF

v_call: TRBV14
clone_size: few
cdr3_aa: CASSQDVGGYGYTF

v_call: TRBV7-9
clone_size: NA
cdr3_aa: CASSLYLGQGAAEQYF

v_call: TRBV27
clone_size: NA
cdr3_aa: CASSLLAGKVQFF

v_call: TRBV30
clone_size: NA
cdr3_aa: CAWSTGKRYGYTF

v_call: TRBV18
clone_size: NA
cdr3_aa: CASSPGTLGRNYGYTF

v_call: TRBV7-2
clone_size: once
cdr3_aa: CASSRQSGDTYNEQFF

v_call: TRBV6-6
clone_size: NA
cdr3_aa: CASSSIDRGYSYEQYF

v_call: TRBV9
clone_size: NA
cdr3_aa: CASALVSGQGSNTGELFF

v_call: TRBV6-5
clone_size: NA
cdr3_aa: CATSPGHLYVYTF

v_call: TRBV25-1
clone_size: NA
cdr3_aa: CASSPASRDRTSTDTQYF

v_call: TRBV4-3
clone_size: NA
cdr3_aa: CASSQAGGSGWTEAFF

v_call: TRBV5-1
clone_size: NA
cdr3_aa: CASSLSLGELFF

v_call: TRBV6-6
clone_size: few
cdr3_aa: CASGLPAGASTDTQYF

v_call: TRBV6-5
clone_size: NA
cdr3_aa: CASRPGQGNSPLHF

v_call: TRBV9
clone_size: NA
cdr3_aa: CASSPKGGNQPQHF

v_call: TRBV19
clone_size: once
cdr3_aa: CASSIVWASASSYEQYF

v_call: TRBV2
clone_size: NA
cdr3_aa: CASSENPSGRAGEQFF

v_call: TRBV25-1
clone_size: NA
cdr3_aa: CASSGRFSTDTQYF

v_call: TRBV27
clone_size: NA
cdr3_aa: CASSLLGQPYEQYF

v_call: TRBV7-6
clone_size: few
cdr3_aa: CASSLGPPIGYNEQFF

v_call: TRBV7-9
clone_size: NA
cdr3_aa: CASSFFTGASNQPQHF

v_call: TRBV11-1
clone_size: NA
cdr3_aa: CASSLKGRLQYF

v_call: TRBV7-8
clone_size: few
cdr3_aa: CASSLVEGGLGNQPQHF

v_call: TRBV5-1
clone_size: NA
cdr3_aa: CASSLRVDNEQFF

v_call: TRBV14
clone_size: NA
cdr3_aa: CASSRDYYEQYF

v_call: TRBV11-2
clone_size: NA
cdr3_aa: CASSLVSGGITEAFF